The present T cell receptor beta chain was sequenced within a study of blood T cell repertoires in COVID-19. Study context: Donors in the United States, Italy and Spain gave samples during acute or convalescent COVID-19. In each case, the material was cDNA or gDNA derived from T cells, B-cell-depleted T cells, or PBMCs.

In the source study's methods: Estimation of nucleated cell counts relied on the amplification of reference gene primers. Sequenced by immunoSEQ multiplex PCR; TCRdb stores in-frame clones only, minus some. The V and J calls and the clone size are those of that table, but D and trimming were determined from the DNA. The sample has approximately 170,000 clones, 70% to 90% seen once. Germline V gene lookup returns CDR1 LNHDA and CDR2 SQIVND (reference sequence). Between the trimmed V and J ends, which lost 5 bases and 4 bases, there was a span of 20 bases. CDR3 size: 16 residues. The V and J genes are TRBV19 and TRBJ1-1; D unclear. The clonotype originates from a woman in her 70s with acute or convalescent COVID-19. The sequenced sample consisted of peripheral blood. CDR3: CASSWAAGFSSTEAFF. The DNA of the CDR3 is TGTGCCAGTAGTTGGGCAGCCGGTTTTTCGAGCACTGAAGCTTTCTTT.